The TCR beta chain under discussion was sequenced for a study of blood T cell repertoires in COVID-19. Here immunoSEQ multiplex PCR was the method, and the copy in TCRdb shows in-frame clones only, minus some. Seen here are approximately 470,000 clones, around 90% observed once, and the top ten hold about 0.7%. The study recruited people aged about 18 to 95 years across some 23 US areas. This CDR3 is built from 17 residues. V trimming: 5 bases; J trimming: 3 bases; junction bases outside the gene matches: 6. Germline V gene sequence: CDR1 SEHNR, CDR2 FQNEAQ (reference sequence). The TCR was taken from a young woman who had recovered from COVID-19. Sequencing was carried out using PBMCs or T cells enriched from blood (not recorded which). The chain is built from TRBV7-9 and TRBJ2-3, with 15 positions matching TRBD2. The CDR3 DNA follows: TGTGCCAGCAGCCCCCGGGGACTAGCGGGGGGAACAGATACGCAGTATTTT. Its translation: CASSPRGLAGGTDTQYF.